The T cell receptor (beta chain) under discussion was sequenced for a study of shared T cell receptors in the human thymus. This clone showed up just a few times. This table comes from immunoSEQ multiplex PCR, and its TCRdb copy is limited to in-frame clones, with some not included. The data show about 500,000 clones, 75% to 80% seen once. CDR1 SGHDN and CDR2 FVKESK come from the germline V gene. Trimming took 5 bases from V and 5 from J, leaving 19 bases between them. CDR3 length: 16 amino acids. The sample was also linked to a second study, of human thymus T cells. As reported in that work: Infants served as donors; they were healthy and Finnish and were having corrective surgery for congenital heart defects. Biased V and J segment usage appeared in thymus and peripheral blood.

This clonotype was obtained from a boy in the first two years of life with a congenital heart defect. Source material: thymocytes. The rearrangement links TRBV14 to TRBJ2-1, with D tentatively TRBD2 (5 bases). In DNA, the CDR3 is TGTGCCAGCAGCTCCCAGGTCTCTAGCAGTGACAATGAGCAGTTCTTC. It codes for CASSSQVSSSDNEQFF.